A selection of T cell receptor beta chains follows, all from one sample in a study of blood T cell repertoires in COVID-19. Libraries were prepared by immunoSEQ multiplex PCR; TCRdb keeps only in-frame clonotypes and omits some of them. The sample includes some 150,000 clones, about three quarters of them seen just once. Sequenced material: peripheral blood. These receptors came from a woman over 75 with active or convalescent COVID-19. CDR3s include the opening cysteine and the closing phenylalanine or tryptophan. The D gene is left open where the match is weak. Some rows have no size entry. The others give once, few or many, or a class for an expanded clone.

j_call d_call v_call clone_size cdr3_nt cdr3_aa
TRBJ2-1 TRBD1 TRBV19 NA TGTGCCAGTAGTAGGGGACAGGGTCGTTTTAATGAGCAGTTCTTC CASSRGQGRFNEQFF
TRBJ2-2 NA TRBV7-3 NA TGTGCCAGCAGCTCCGGTCTGGTCCGGGGAGGAGGCACCGGGGAGCTGTTTTTT CASSSGLVRGGGTGELFF
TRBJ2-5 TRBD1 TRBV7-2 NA TGTGCCAGCAGCTCCGGACCGGGACAGATTCTGGGGGAGACCCAGTACTTC CASSSGPGQILGETQYF
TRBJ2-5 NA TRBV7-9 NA TGTGCCAGCAGCTTTCCCCTAGGCTCCCGGGAGTACTTC CASSFPLGSREYF
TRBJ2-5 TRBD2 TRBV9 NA TGTGCCAGCAGCGTAACGGGGGGGGCTGTAAGAGAGACCCAGTACTTC CASSVTGGAVRETQYF
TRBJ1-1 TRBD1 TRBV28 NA TGTGCCACCACAAACAGGGGGCCGAACACTGAAGCTTTCTTT CATTNRGPNTEAFF
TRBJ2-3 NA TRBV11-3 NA TGTGCCAGCAGCCTATACACAGATACGCAGTATTTT CASSLYTDTQYF
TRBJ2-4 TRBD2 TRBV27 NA TGTGCCAGCAGTTTCAGCGGGGGGGCTTTAGCCAAAAACATTCAGTACTTC CASSFSGGALAKNIQYF
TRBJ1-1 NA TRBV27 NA TGTGCCAGCAGGGACAGAACCGGTCCGGGCGCTGAAGCTTTCTTT CASRDRTGPGAEAFF
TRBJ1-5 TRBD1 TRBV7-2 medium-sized TGTGCCAGCAGCCCGACAGGGGGAAATCAGCCCCAGCATTTT CASSPTGGNQPQHF
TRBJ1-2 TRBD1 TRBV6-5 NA TGTGCCAGCAGTCCATGGACAGGGATTGGCTACACCTTC CASSPWTGIGYTF
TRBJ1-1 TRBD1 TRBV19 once TGTGCCAGTAGTATAGGAATCGAACAGGGGTTCTGGAACACTGAAGCTTTCTTT CASSIGIEQGFWNTEAFF
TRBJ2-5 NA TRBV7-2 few TGTGCCAGCAGCTTAGTGAGGCGGGGCCCGGGGGAGACCCAGTACTTC CASSLVRRGPGETQYF
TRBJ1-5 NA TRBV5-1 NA TGCGCCAGCAGCTATGGGGGGGCCAATCAGCCCCAGCATTTT CASSYGGANQPQHF
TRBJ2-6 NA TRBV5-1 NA TGCGCCAGCAGCAGCGAGGCATGGGGCGCCTCTGGGGCCAACGTCCTGACTTTC CASSSEAWGASGANVLTF
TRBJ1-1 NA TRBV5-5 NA TGTGCCAGCAGCTTGAGCTATTTGAACACTGAAGCTTTCTTT CASSLSYLNTEAFF
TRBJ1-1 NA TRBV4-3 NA TGCGCCAGCAGCCCATCGGGTGGGGGCTTGGCTTTCTTT CASSPSGGGLAFF
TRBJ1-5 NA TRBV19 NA TGTGCCAGTAGTATGTACCGGACAGAGAGCAATCAGCCCCAGCATTTT CASSMYRTESNQPQHF
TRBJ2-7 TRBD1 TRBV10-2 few TGCGCCAGCAGAAAGGGACAGGGGGTACGCGAGCAGTACTTC CASRKGQGVREQYF
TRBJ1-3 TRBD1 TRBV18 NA TGTGCCAGCTCAACCGCACGGACAGGGAAAGACACCATATATTTT CASSTARTGKDTIYF
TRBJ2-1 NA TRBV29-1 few TGCAGCGTTGAAGGGGTTAGCGGCAATGAGCAGTTCTTC CSVEGVSGNEQFF
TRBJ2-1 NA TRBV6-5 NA TGTGCCAGCAGTTACCAGGAGGGGTATGAGCAGTTCTTC CASSYQEGYEQFF
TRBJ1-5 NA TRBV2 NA TGTGCCAGCACGTTGTCCTGGGGGGGTCAGCCCCAGCATTTT CASTLSWGGQPQHF
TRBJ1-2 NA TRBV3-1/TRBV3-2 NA TGTGCCAGCAGCCAAGATGTTGCGGTCTCCTTTAACTATGGCTACACCTTC CASSQDVAVSFNYGYTF
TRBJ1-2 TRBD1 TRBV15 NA TGTGCCACCAGCGAGGGGGACAGGGCCTATGGCTACACCTTC CATSEGDRAYGYTF
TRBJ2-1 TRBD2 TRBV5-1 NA TGCGCCAGCAGCTTGGGGCTGGGACTAGCCTACAATGAGCAGTTCTTC CASSLGLGLAYNEQFF
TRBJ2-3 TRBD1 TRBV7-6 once TGTGCCAGCAGCTTAGGGGGAACAGGGGTCACAGATACGCAGTATTTT CASSLGGTGVTDTQYF
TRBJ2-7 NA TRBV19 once TGTGCCAGTAGTATCAGGAGCCGCACTGCGGGGGAGCAGTACTTC CASSIRSRTAGEQYF
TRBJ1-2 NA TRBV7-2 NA TGTGCCAGCAGCTTAGTTCTCACAGGATGGGGCTACACCTTC CASSLVLTGWGYTF
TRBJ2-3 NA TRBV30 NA TGTGCCTGGAGTCCGACTCTAAATACGCAGTATTTT CAWSPTLNTQYF
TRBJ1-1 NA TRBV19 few TGTGCCAGTAGTGGGCCCGGTATGACTGAAGCTTTCTTT CASSGPGMTEAFF
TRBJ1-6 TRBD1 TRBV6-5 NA TGTGCCAGCAGCCCCAGGGGGTCCCTCCCCTCACCCCTCCACTTT CASSPRGSLPSPLHF
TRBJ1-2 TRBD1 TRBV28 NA TGTGCCAGCAGTGGGACAGGGCTAAGATCGAGAGGCTACACCTTC CASSGTGLRSRGYTF
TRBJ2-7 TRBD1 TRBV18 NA TGTGCCAGCTCTTCGGACAGGGGGAGCGAGCAGTACTTC CASSSDRGSEQYF
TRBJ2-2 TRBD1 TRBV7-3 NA TGTGCCAGCAGCTTGGGGACAGGGGCCGTAATAGGGGAGCTGTTTTTT CASSLGTGAVIGELFF
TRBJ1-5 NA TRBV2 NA TGTGCCAGCCGGGGACTAAATCAGCCCCAGCATTTT CASRGLNQPQHF
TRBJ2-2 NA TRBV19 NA TGTGCCAGTAGCCCCGGCAGGGTGAATGGGGAGCTGTTTTTT CASSPGRVNGELFF
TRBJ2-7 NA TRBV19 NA TGTGCCAGTAGTATAGGCCAGGGCTCCTACGAGCAGTACTTC CASSIGQGSYEQYF
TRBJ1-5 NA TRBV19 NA TGTGCCGTTGACAGCCATAGCAATCAGCCCCAGCATTTT CAVDSHSNQPQHF
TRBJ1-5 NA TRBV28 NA TGTGCCAGCAGGGGGACTATCGGATACGACAGAAGCAATCAGCCCCAGCATTTT CASRGTIGYDRSNQPQHF
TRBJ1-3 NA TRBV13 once TGTGCCAGCAGCCAGGTTCAGGGAAGGAGCTCTGGAAACACCATATATTTT CASSQVQGRSSGNTIYF
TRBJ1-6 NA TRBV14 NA TGTGCCAGCAGCCAAGTATACGGAGCCTCACCCCTCCACTTT CASSQVYGASPLHF
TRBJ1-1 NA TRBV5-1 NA TGCGCCAGCAGCTTCAGAGACAATTCGAAAGCTTTCTTT CASSFRDNSKAFF
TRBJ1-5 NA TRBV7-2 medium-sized TGTGCCAGCAGCTTAGATCCCCCAGGGGTAGGGAGCAATCAGCCCCAGCATTTT CASSLDPPGVGSNQPQHF
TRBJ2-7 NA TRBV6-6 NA TGTGCCAGCAGTTCAATCGAACAGGGATATGGCGAGCAGTACTTC CASSSIEQGYGEQYF
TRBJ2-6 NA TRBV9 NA TGTGCCAGCAGCGTAGTCCGCTCTGGGGCCAACGTCCTGACTTTC CASSVVRSGANVLTF
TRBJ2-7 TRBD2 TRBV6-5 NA TGTGCCAGCAGTCGGACTAGCGGGGGACACTACGAGCAGTACTTC CASSRTSGGHYEQYF
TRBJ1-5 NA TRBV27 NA TGTGCCAGCAGTTTATCGCCGGGGGGCAATCAGCCCCAGCATTTT CASSLSPGGNQPQHF
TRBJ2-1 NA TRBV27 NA TGTGCCAGCAGTAAGGGCGGGTGGAATGAGCAGTTCTTC CASSKGGWNEQFF
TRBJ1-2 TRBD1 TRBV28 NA TGTGCCATTTCAGTGGGACAGGGGTACTATGGCTACACCTTC CAISVGQGYYGYTF
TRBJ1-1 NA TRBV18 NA TGTGCCAGCTCACTTAATTACGGGGACACCGACACTGAAGCTTTCTTT CASSLNYGDTDTEAFF
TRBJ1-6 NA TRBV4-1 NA TGCGCCAGCAGCCAAGTGATACAGAATAATTCACCCCTCCACTTT CASSQVIQNNSPLHF
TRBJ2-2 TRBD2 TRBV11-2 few TGTGCCAGCAGCTTATTCGTTGCGGGGGCCGGGGAGCTGTTTTTT CASSLFVAGAGELFF
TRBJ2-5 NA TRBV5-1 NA TGCGCCAGCAGCCCGGCAGGGTTTGAGAAGACCCAGTACTTC CASSPAGFEKTQYF
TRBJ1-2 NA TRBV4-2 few TGTGCCAGCAGCCACCCCGAAGGGACGGGAGGGAGACACTATGGCTACACCTTC CASSHPEGTGGRHYGYTF